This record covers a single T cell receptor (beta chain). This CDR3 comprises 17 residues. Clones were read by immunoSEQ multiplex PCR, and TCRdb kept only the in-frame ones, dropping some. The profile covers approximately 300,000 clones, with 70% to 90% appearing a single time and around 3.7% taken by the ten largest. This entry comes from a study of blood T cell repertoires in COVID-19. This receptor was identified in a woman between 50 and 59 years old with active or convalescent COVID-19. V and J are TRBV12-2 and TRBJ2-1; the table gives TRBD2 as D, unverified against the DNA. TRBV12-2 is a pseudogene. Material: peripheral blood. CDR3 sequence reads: CASRPRWLGTHYNEQFF. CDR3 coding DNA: TGTGCAAGTCGCCCCCGCTGGTTGGGGACTCATTACAATGAGCAGTTCTTC.